A single TCR beta chain is shown here with its context. What it binds is unknown. During the collection period, no donor immune events like infections were recorded. The table came from immunoSEQ multiplex PCR; TCRdb's copy has only in-frame clones and leaves some out. Among 90,000 to 120,000 clones listed, about 89% were seen once. This sample stems from a study of identifying expanded T cells in peripheral blood. Study-wide results and caveats: Across healthy donors, higher total template counts meant significantly greater approximately 2-week count variance.

Germline lookup yields CDR1 SEHNR and CDR2 FQNEAQ (reference sequence). V was pared by 3 bases and J by 2 bases, with 5 bases of the junction left unmatched. The CDR3 is 16 residues long. V and J are TRBV7-9 and TRBJ2-5, with 11 bases identical to TRBD2. The clonotype originates from a person aged 18 to 75 in good health. Sequencing was carried out using blood. CDR3 DNA sequence: TGTGCCAGCAGCTTCGGCACTAGCGGGGGACAAGAGACCCAGTACTTC. Its translation is CASSFGTSGGQETQYF.